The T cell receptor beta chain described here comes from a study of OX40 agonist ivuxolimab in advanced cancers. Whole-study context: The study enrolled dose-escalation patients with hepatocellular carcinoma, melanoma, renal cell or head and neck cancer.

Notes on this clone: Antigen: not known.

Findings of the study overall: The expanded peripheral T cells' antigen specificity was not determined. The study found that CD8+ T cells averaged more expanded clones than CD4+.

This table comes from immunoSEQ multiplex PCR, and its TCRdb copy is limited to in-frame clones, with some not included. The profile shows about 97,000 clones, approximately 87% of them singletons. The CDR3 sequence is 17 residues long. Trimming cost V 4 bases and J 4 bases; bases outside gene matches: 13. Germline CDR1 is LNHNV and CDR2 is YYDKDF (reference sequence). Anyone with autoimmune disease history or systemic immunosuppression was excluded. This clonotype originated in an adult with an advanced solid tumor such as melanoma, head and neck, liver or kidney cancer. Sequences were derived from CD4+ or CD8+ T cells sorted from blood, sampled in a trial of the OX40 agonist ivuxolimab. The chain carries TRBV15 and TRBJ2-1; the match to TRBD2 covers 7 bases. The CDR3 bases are TGTGCCACCAGCAAAATCACGGGGGAGGGCCGGTACAATGAGCAGTTCTTC. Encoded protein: CATSKITGEGRYNEQFF.